This record concerns one T cell receptor (beta chain) sequence. Its antigen is currently unknown. After isolation, RNA underwent reverse transcription to generate cDNA as the sequencing template. The method was immunoSEQ multiplex PCR; TCRdb's version includes in-frame clones alone and lacks a portion of them. The sample holds about 140,000 clones, around 55% seen once. This record comes from a study of CD8+ T cells in alopecia areata. Study observations and caveats: Higher clonality was seen in lesional scalp than in normal scalp, especially in alopecia totalis/universalis.

V lost 3 bases, J lost 9 bases, and 16 bases lay in between. In germline, CDR1 is SGDLS, CDR2 YYNGEE. CDR3 size: 14 residues. The sample was CD4+ T cells sorted from blood. The V call is TRBV9, the J call TRBJ2-1; D is unclear. The sequence came from a human donor in good health. The CDR3 protein is CASSDASPSGEQFF. The CDR3 nucleotides are TGTGCCAGCAGCGACGCCTCCCCATCGGGTGAGCAGTTCTTC.